This TCR beta chain stems from a study of regulatory T cells in long-lasting Graves disease. Germline V gene data show CDR1 as MDHEN and CDR2 as SYDVKM. CDR3 length: 14 residues. Trimming cost V 4 bases and J 9 bases; bases outside gene matches: 9. Time point noted: newly diagnosed GD, antithyroid drugs for less than 3 months. The TCR library used RNA extracted from PBMCs. Investigators report Graves' disease was diagnosed under American Thyroid Association guidelines. Study findings and constraints: The researchers studied only peripheral blood, not thyroid tissue. Newly diagnosed Graves' patients had higher TCR diversity than persistent ones.

This clonotype appeared many times. Its specificity is not known. To make TCR beta libraries, researchers used iRepertoire HTBI primers and Arm-PCR of CDR3 regions. One entry per CDR3 protein, called by TCRdb with MiXCR from the multiplex PCR reads. Of around 250,000 distinct CDR3 sequences in the sample, about 19% were seen once. The chain joins TRBV28 to TRBJ2-3; 8 nucleotides align to TRBD1. The receptor's source is a female donor with Graves disease. The sequencing used peripheral blood mononuclear cells (PBMCs), collected at new diagnosis, from a patient treated with antithyroid drugs. The chain's CDR3 is CASSSGQGAQTQYF. The DNA for the CDR3 is TGTGCCAGCAGTTCAGGGCAGGGGGCCCAAACGCAGTATTTT.